This T cell receptor beta chain was profiled in a study of blood T cells in healthy people across ages. A second PCR, run for about 6 to 11 cycles, used a sample-barcoded 5' primer plus a J-beta primer mix. A single record per CDR3 protein comes from TCRdb applying MiXCR to the 5' RACE reads. Seen here are some 900,000 distinct CDR3 sequences, about 48% observed once, and the top ten hold roughly 13%. General study points: Observed TCR beta diversity per million T cells went down as age went up. This fall followed a roughly linear course with age.

Healthy Caucasian individuals from Russia aged roughly 6 to 90 served as donors. Researchers collected about 9.7 milliliters of peripheral blood from every single donor. PBMCs, at least 7 million per sample, were isolated. Germline CDR1 is MNHEY and CDR2 is SMNVEV (reference sequence). V lost 3 bases, J lost 4 bases, and 13 bases lay in between. The CDR3 extends over 15 amino acids. Notes on this clonotype: Its antigen is undetermined.

The sample comprised blood. This TCR was sampled from a man aged 25 to 45 in good health. The chain joins TRBV27 to TRBJ2-1; TRBD1 might be the D (6 bases). The CDR3 bases are TGTGCCAGCAGTTTTTTTGCAGGGGAATACAATGAGCAGTTCTTC. As protein: CASSFFAGEYNEQFF.